This is a list of T cell receptor beta chains from one sample in a study of shared T cell receptors in the human thymus. The data were produced by immunoSEQ multiplex PCR, yet TCRdb's version contains in-frame clones alone and is incomplete. The sample shows over 450,000 clones, 75% to 85% of them seen only once. These records were also assigned to another study, of human thymus T cells.

The sequenced sample consisted of thymocytes. Receptors originate from a boy less than two years old with a congenital heart defect. The CDR3 runs from the conserved cysteine through the conserved F or W.

v_call: TRBV18
j_call: TRBJ2-7
cdr3_aa: CASSPDSAYEQYF

v_call: TRBV7-8
j_call: TRBJ1-5
cdr3_aa: CASSAGTDHNQPQHF

v_call: TRBV13
j_call: TRBJ2-1
cdr3_aa: CASSLSLGNTSGTSLRGYNEQFF

v_call: TRBV14
j_call: TRBJ2-1
cdr3_aa: CASSQPPAGLRVF

v_call: TRBV28
j_call: TRBJ2-1
cdr3_aa: CASSQREGLGYNEQFF

v_call: TRBV6-1
j_call: TRBJ1-2
cdr3_aa: CASSGGSNYGYTF

v_call: TRBV4-1
j_call: TRBJ1-1
cdr3_aa: CASRGREEKNTEAFF

v_call: TRBV4-3
j_call: TRBJ2-7
cdr3_aa: CASSQGRGVAAYEQYF

v_call: TRBV2
j_call: TRBJ2-7
cdr3_aa: CASSEAGDPSYEQYF

v_call: TRBV11-2
j_call: TRBJ2-4
cdr3_aa: CASSLAPQGTNSKNIQYF

v_call: TRBV5-1
j_call: TRBJ2-1
cdr3_aa: CASRRTSGIPYNEQFF

v_call: TRBV30
j_call: TRBJ2-7
cdr3_aa: CAWSVLGRALNEQYF

v_call: TRBV30
j_call: TRBJ2-2
cdr3_aa: CAWSVGAGAVLNTGELFF

v_call: TRBV11-3
j_call: TRBJ2-1
cdr3_aa: CASSLASSGNNEQFF

v_call: TRBV18
j_call: TRBJ1-1
cdr3_aa: CASSPQNTEAFF

v_call: TRBV25-1
j_call: TRBJ1-2
cdr3_aa: CASSVTGTSYGYTF

v_call: TRBV9
j_call: TRBJ2-7
cdr3_aa: CASSPGLAGEEQYF

v_call: TRBV9
j_call: TRBJ2-3
cdr3_aa: CASSYLWREGADTQYF

v_call: TRBV27
j_call: TRBJ2-7
cdr3_aa: CASSTRTGEHEQYF

v_call: TRBV13
j_call: TRBJ2-3
cdr3_aa: CASTLASGSYSDTQYF

v_call: TRBV11-3
j_call: TRBJ2-1
cdr3_aa: CASSLRSSGTNNEQFF

v_call: TRBV14
j_call: TRBJ2-3
cdr3_aa: CASSPLRSPTDTQYF

v_call: TRBV7-4
j_call: TRBJ2-3
cdr3_aa: CASSFPSPREKQYF

v_call: TRBV11-3
j_call: TRBJ2-5
cdr3_aa: CASSLGPRLEGTQYF

v_call: TRBV7-2
j_call: TRBJ2-7
cdr3_aa: CASSPHDTSTYEQYF

v_call: TRBV27
j_call: TRBJ2-1
cdr3_aa: CASSLLPSEGSNEQFF

v_call: TRBV6-1
j_call: TRBJ1-2
cdr3_aa: CASNGGGRGLYGYTF

v_call: TRBV27
j_call: TRBJ2-7
cdr3_aa: CASRRDGNEQYF

v_call: TRBV2
j_call: TRBJ2-7
cdr3_aa: CASSEDISEQYF

v_call: TRBV30
j_call: TRBJ2-3
cdr3_aa: CAWSVGGRGGSGTQQDTQYF

v_call: TRBV5-6
j_call: TRBJ1-2
cdr3_aa: CASSNGTAGNYGYTF

v_call: TRBV4-3
j_call: TRBJ2-7
cdr3_aa: CASSQDFLTGSNNYEQYF

v_call: TRBV5-5
j_call: TRBJ1-4
cdr3_aa: CASSFQRGNLLKEKLFF

v_call: TRBV5-6
j_call: TRBJ2-7
cdr3_aa: CASSSTPGTSESYEQYF

v_call: TRBV29-1
j_call: TRBJ2-7
cdr3_aa: CSVDGQGYEQYF

v_call: TRBV15
j_call: TRBJ2-7
cdr3_aa: CATSSSTLGGEQYF

v_call: TRBV27
j_call: TRBJ2-7
cdr3_aa: CASSLPRRSYEQYF

v_call: TRBV19
j_call: TRBJ2-7
cdr3_aa: CASSVDYGYEQYF